Sequencing of this T cell receptor (beta chain) was carried out in a study of blood T cell repertoires in COVID-19. For the study at large: PBMCs, B-cell-depleted T cells, or T cells provided the cDNA or gDNA that made up the material.

All enrollees were roughly 18 to 100 years old and from approximately 24 US areas. CDR1 SNHLY and CDR2 FYNNEI come from the germline V gene. The V gene lost 8 bases and the J gene lost 1 base, with 14 bases spanning the gap. The length of the CDR3 is 14 residues. Data came from immunoSEQ multiplex PCR; TCRdb stores just in-frame clones and leaves some out. The table has 200,000 to 250,000 clones, less than 90% seen once. Sequences were obtained from PBMCs or T cells enriched from blood (not recorded which). This rearrangement joins TRBV2 to TRBJ1-1; D is ambiguous. The TCR comes from a woman in her 40s who had recovered from COVID-19. The CDR3 DNA reads as TGTGCCAGCCGATTGGGCCAGGCGAACACTGAAGCTTTCTTT. This translates into CASRLGQANTEAFF.